This TCR beta chain comes out of a study of glioma-infiltrating T cells. This clonotype was seen at least ten times. The iRepertoire nested amplicon-rescue multiplex PCR amplified TCR alpha and beta CDR3s from RNA. Each CDR3 protein gets one entry after TCRdb re-called the multiplex PCR reads with MiXCR. Of over 130,000 distinct CDR3 sequences in the sample, approximately 39% were seen once. The sequenced sample consisted of glioma tissue, nonneoplastic brain tissue, or PBMCs (not recorded which). The source is a human donor with low-grade glioma or glioblastoma, undergoing nonglioma brain surgery, or in good health (not recorded which).

The DNA for the CDR3 is TGTGCCACCAGCAGGACCGAGCCGCAAGAGACCCAGTACTTC. Translation: CATSRTEPQETQYF. The V and J genes are TRBV15 and TRBJ2-5; D ambiguous. This CDR3 region has 14 residues. Per germline, CDR1 LNHNV and CDR2 YYDKDF (reference sequence). V lost 3 bases and J lost 2, with 10 bases in between.